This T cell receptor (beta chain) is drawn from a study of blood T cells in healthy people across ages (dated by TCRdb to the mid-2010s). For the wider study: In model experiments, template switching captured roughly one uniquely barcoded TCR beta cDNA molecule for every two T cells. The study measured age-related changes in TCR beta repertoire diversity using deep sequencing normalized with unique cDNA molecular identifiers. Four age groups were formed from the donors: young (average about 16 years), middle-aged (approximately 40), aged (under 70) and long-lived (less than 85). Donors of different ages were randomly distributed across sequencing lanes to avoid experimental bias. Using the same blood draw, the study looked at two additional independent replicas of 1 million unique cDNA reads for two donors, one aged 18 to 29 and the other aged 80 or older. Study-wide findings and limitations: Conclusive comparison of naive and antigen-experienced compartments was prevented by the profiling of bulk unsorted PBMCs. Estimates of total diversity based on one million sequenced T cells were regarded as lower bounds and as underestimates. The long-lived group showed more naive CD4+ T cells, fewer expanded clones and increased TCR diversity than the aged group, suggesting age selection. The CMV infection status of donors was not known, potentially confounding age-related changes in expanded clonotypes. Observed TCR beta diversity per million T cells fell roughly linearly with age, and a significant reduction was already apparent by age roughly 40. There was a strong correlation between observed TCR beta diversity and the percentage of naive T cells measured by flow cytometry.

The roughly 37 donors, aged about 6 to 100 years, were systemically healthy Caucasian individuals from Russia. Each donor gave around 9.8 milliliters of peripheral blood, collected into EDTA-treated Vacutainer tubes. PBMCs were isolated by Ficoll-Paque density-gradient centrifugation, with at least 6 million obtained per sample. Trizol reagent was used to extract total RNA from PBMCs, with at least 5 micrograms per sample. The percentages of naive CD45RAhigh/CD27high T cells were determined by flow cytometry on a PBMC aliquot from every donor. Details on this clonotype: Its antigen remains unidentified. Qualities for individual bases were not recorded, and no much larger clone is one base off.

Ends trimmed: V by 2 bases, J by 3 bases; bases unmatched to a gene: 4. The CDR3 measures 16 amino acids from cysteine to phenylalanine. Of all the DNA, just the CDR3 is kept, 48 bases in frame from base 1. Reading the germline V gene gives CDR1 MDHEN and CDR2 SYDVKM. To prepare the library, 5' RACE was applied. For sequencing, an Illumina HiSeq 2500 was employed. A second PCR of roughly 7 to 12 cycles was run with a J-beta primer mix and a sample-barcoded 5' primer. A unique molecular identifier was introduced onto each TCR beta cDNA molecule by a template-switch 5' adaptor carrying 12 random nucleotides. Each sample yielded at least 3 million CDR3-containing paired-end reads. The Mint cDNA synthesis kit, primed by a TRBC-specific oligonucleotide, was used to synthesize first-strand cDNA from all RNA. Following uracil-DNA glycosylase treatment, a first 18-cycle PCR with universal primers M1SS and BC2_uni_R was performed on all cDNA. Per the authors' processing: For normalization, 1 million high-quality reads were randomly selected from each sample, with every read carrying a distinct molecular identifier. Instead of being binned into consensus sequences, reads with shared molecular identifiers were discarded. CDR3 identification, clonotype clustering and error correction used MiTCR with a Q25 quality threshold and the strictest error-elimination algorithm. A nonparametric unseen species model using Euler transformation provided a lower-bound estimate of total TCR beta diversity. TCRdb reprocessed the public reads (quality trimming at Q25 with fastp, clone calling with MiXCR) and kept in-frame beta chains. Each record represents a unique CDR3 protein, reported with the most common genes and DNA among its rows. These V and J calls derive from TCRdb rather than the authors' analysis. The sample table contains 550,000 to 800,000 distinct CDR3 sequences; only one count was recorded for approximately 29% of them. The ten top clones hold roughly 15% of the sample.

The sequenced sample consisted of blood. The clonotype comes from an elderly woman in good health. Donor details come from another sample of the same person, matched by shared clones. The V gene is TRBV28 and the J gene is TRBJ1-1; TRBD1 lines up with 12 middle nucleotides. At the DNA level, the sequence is TGTGCCAGCAGTTTAGGGACAGGGGGCTCTTACACTGAAGCTTTCTTT. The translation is CASSLGTGGSYTEAFF.